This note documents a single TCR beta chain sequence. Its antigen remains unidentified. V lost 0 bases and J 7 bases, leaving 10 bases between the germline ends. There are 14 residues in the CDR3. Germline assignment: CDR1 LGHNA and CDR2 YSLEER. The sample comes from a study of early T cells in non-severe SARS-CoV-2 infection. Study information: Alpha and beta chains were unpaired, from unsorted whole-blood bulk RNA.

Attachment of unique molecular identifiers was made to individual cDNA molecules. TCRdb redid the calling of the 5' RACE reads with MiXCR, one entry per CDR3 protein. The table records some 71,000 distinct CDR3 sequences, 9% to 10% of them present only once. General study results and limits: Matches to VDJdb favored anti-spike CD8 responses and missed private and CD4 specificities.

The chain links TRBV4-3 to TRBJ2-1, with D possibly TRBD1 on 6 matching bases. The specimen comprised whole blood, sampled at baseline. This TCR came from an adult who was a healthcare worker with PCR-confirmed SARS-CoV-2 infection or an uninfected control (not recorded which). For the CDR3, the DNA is TGCGCCAGCAGCCAAGATGGGGGCCGGAATGAGCAGTTCTTC. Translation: CASSQDGGRNEQFF.